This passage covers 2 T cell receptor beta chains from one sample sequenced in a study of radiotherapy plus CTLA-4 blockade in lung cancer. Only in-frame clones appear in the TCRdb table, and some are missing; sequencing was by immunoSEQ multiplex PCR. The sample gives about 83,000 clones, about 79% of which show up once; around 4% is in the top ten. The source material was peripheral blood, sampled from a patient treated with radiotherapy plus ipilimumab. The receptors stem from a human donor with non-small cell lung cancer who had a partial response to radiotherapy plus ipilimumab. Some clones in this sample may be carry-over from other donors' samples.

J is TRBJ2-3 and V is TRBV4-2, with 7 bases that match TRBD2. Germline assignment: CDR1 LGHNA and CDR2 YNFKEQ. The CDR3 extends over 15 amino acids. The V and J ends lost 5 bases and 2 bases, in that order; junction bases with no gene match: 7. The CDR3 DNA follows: TGTGCCAGCAGCAATCCTAGCGGAGACACAGATACGCAGTATTTT. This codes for CASSNPSGDTDTQYF.

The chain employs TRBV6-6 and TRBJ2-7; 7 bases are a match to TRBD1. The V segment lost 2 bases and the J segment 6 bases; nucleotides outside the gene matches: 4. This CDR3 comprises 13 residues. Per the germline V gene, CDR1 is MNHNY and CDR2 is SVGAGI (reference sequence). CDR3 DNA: TGTGCCAGCAGTTACATCGCAGGGGGCGAGCAGTACTTC. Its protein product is CASSYIAGGEQYF.